This TCR beta chain was identified in a study of identical twins. General study points: Beta out-of-frame sequences displayed a weaker excess of sharing between twins.

The CDR3 extends over 19 amino acids. Trimming removed 0 bases from V and 0 bases from J; junction bases left unmatched: 11. Germline-derived CDR1 and CDR2 are MGHRA and YSYEKL. TCRdb redid the calling of the 5' RACE reads with MiXCR, one entry per CDR3 protein. The sample carries about 1.7 million distinct CDR3 sequences, more than 30% recorded once. This clonotype has more than one count but fewer than ten. Its specificity is unknown. The source is a newborn girl in good health. The sequenced sample consisted of cord blood. J is TRBJ2-3 and V is TRBV4-1; 8 bases agree with TRBD2. CDR3 nucleotide sequence: TGCGCCAGCAGCCAAGATCCGAGTAGCGGGGCCTCTAGCACAGATACGCAGTATTTT. It encodes CASSQDPSSGASSTDTQYF.